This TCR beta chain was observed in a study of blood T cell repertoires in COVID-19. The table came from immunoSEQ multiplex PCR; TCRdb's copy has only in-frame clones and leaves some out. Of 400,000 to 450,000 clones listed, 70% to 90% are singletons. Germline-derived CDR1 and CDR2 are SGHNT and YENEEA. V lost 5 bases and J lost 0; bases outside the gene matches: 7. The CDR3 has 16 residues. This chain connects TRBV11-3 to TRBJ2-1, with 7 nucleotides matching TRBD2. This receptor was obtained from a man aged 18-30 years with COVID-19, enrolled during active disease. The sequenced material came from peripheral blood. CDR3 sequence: CASSPNRDYSYNEQFF. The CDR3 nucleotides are TGTGCCAGCAGCCCAAACCGGGACTACTCCTACAATGAGCAGTTCTTC. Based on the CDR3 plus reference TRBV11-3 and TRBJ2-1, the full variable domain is EAGVVQSPRYKIIEKKQPVAFWCNPISGHNTLYWYLQNLGQGPELLIRYENEEAVDDSQLPKDRFSAERLKGVDSTLKIQPAELGDSAVYLCASSPNRDYSYNEQFFGPGTRLTVL.